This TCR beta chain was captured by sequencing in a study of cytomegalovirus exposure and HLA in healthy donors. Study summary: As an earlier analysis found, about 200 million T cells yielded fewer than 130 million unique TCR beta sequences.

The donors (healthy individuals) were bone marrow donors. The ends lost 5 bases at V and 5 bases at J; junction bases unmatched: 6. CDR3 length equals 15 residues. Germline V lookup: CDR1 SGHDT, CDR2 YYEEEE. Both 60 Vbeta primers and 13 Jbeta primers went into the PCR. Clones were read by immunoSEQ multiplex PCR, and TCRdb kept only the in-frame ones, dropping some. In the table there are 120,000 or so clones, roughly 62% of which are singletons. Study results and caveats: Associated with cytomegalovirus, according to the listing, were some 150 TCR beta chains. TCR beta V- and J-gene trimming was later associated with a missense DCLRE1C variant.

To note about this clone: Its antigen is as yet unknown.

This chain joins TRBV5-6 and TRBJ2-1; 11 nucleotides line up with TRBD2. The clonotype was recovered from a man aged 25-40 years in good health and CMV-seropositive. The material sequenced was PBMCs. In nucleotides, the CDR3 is TGTGCCAGCAGATTAGCGGGAGGGCCCCACAATGAGCAGTTCTTC. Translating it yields CASRLAGGPHNEQFF.